The clone carrying this T cell receptor (beta chain) showed up many times. The data stem from a study of spatial heterogeneity in lung cancer. For the study at large: PBMC collected at follow-up were sequenced when available, a median of roughly 24 months after resection. On average, each unique TCR and UMI combination appeared more than ten times in raw reads.

MiXCR, run by TCRdb on the 5' RACE reads, gives a single entry per CDR3 protein. The table records more than 95,000 distinct CDR3 sequences, more than 9% of them present only once. This CDR3 has 15 residues. The germline V and J ends were trimmed by 4 bases and 5 bases, with 17 bases remaining between them. Germline V gene lookup returns CDR1 SGHAT and CDR2 FQNNGV. Time point of the sample: blood at routine non-recurrence follow-up after resection. From tumor, nontumor lung or frozen PBMC, whole RNA was taken unsorted for sequencing. The source of this sequence is a male donor with early-stage non-small cell lung cancer. Source: PBMCs, taken at follow-up. The rearrangement uses TRBV11-2 and TRBJ2-5; no clear D. The CDR3 DNA reads TGTGCCAGCAGCTCCTCCTTCGACCGTTTGGAGACCCAGTACTTC. Translating gives CASSSSFDRLETQYF.